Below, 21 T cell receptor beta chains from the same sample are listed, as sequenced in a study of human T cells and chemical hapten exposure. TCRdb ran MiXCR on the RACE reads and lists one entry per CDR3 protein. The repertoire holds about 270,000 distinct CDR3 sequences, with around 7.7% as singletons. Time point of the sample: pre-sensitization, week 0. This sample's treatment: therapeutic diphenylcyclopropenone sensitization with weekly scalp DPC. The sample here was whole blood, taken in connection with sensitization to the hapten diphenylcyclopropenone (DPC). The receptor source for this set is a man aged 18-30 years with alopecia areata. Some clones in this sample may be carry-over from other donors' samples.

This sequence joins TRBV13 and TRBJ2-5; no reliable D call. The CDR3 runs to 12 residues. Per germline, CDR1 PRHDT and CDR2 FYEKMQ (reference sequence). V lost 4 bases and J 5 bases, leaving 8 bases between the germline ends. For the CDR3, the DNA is TGTGCCAGCAGCTCCCTGAAGGAGACCCAGTACTTC. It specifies CASSSLKETQYF.

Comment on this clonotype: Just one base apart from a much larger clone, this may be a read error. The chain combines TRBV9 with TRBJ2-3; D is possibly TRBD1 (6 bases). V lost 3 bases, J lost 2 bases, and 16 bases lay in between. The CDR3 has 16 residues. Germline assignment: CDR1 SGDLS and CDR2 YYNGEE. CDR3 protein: CASSEAGQPSTDTQYF. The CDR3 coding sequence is TGTGCCAGCAGCGAAGCCGGACAGCCTTCCACAGATACGCAGTATTTT.

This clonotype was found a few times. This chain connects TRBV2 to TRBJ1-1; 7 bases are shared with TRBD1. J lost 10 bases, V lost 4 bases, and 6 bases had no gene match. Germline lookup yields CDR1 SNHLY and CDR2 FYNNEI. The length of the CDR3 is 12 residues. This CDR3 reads CASSADRQGAFF. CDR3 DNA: TGTGCCAGCAGTGCGGACAGGCAGGGAGCTTTCTTT.

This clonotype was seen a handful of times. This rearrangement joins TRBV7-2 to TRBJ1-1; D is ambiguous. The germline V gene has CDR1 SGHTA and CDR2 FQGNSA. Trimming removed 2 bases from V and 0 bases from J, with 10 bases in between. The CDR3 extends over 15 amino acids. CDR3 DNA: TGTGCCAGCAGCTTAACAACAGAGCTGAACACTGAAGCTTTCTTT. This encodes CASSLTTELNTEAFF.

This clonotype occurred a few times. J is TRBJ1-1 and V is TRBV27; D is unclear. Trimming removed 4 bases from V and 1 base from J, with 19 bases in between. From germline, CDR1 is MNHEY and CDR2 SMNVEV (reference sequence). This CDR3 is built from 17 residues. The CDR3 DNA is TGTGCCAGCAGTTCCATCATGGTTGGTGCGAAGAACACTGAAGCTTTCTTT. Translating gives CASSSIMVGAKNTEAFF.

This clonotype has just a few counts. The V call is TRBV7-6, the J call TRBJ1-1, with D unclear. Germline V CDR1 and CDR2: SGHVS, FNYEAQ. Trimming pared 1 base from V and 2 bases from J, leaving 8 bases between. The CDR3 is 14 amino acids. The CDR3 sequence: CASSLEPVNTEAFF. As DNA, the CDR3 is TGTGCCAGCAGCTTAGAGCCAGTAAACACTGAAGCTTTCTTT.

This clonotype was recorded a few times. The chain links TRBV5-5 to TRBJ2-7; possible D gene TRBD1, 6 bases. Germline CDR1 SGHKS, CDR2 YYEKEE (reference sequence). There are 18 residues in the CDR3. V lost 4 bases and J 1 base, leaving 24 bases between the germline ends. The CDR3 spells CASSGTKRQAVLSYEQYF. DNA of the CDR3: TGTGCCAGCAGCGGGACCAAAAGACAGGCCGTCTTATCCTACGAGCAGTACTTC.

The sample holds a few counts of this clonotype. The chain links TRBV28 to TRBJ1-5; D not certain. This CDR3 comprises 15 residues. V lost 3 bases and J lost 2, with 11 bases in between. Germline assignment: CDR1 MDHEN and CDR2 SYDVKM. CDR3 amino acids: CASSLTIGGNQPQHF. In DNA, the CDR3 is TGTGCCAGCAGTTTGACAATCGGAGGCAATCAGCCCCAGCATTTT.

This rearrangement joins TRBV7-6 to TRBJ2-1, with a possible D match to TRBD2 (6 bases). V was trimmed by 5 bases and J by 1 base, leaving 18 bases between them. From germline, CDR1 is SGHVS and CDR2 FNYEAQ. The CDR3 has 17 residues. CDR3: CASSPGLTTSSYNEQFF. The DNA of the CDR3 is TGTGCCAGCAGCCCCGGACTAACCACCTCTTCCTACAATGAGCAGTTCTTC.

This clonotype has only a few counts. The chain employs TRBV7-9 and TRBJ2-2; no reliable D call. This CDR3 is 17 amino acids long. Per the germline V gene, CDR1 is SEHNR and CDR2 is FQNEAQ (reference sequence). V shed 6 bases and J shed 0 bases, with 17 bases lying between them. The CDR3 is CASSTPPGSANTGELFF. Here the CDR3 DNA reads TGTGCCAGCAGTACCCCCCCAGGAAGCGCGAACACCGGGGAGCTGTTTTTT. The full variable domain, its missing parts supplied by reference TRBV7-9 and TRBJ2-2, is DTGVSQNPRHKITKRGQNVTFRCDPISEHNRLYWYRQTLGQGPEFLTYFQNEAQLEKSRLLSDRFSAERPKGSFSTLEIQRTEQGDSAMYLCASSTPPGSANTGELFFGEGSRLTVL.

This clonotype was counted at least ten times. Written as DNA, the CDR3 is TGCGCCAGCAGCCAGACTGGAAACACCATATATTTT. Encoded protein: CASSQTGNTIYF. The chain carries TRBV4-3 and TRBJ1-3; D not resolved. V was pared by 3 bases and J by 2 bases, with 2 bases between. The CDR3 sequence is 12 residues long. The V gene's germline CDR1 is LGHNA and CDR2 YSLEER.

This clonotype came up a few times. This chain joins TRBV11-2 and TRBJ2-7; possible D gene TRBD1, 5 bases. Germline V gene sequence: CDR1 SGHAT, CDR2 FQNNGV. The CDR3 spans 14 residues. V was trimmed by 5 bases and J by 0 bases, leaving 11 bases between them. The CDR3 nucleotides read TGTGCCAGCAGCCTAACCGACAGCTCCTACGAGCAGTACGTC. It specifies CASSLTDSSYEQYV.

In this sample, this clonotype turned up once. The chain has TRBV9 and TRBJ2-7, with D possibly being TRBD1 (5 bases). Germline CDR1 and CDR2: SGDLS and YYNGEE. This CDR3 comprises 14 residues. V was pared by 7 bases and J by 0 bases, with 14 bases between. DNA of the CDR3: TGTGCCAGCGGGTCCAGGGCGAGCTCCTACGAGCAGTACTTC. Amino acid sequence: CASGSRASSYEQYF.

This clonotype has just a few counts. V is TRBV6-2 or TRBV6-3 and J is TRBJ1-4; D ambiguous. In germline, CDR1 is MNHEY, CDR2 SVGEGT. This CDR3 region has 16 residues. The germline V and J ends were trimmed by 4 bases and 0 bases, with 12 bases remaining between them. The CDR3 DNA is TGTGCCAGCAGTTCCGCAGCACGAACAACTAATGAAAAACTGTTTTTT. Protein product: CASSSAARTTNEKLFF.

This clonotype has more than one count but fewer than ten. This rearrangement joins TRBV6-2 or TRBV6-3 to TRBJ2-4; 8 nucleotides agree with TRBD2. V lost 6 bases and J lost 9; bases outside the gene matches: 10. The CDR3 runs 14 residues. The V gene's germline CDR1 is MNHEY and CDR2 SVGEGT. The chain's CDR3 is CASRTSGRRSIQYF. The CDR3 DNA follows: TGTGCCAGCAGAACTAGCGGAAGGCGCAGCATTCAGTACTTC.

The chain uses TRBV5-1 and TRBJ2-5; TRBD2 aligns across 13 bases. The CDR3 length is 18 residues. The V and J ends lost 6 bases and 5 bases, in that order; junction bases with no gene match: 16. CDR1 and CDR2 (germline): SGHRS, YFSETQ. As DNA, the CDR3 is TGCGCCAGCAAGGAGGGACGGCTGACTAGCGGGGGGACGGAGACCCAGTACTTC. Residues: CASKEGRLTSGGTETQYF.

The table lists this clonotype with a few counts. The CDR3 bases are TGTGCCAGCAGTGGGGACCCTTGGGGCGAGCAGTACTTC. Translated: CASSGDPWGEQYF. The rearrangement uses TRBV6-1 and TRBJ2-7; perhaps D is TRBD1 or TRBD2 (5 bases each). CDR1 is MNHNS and CDR2 is SASEGT in the germline V gene. The CDR3 extends over 13 amino acids. Trimming cost V 4 bases and J 6 bases, with 13 bases left between them.

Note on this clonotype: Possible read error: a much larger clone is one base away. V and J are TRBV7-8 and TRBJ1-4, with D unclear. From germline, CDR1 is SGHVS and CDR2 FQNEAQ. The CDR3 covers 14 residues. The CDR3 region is CAISLWSTNEKLFF. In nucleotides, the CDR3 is TGTGCCATCAGCTTGTGGTCAACTAATGAAAAACTGTTTTTT.

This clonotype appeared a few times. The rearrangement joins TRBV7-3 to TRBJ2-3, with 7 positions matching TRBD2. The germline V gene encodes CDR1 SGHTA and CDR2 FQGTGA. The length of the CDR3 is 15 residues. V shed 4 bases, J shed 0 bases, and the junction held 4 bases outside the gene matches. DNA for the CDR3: TGTGCCAGCAGCTACGGGGGGTATAGCACAGATACGCAGTATTTT. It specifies CASSYGGYSTDTQYF.

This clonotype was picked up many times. The CDR3 reads CASSSRNTEAFF. CDR3 nucleotide sequence: TGCGCCAGCTCAAGCAGGAACACTGAAGCTTTCTTT. The J gene is TRBJ1-1, the V gene TRBV10-1, with D uncertain. Germline V gives CDR1 WNHNN, CDR2 SYGVQD (reference sequence). The V end lost 8 bases, the J end lost 1 base, and 8 bases lay between the germline ends. The CDR3 is 12 amino acids.

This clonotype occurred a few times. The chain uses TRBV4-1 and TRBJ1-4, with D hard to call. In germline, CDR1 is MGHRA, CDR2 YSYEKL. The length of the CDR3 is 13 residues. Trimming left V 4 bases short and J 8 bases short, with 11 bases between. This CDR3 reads CASSLTRREKLFF. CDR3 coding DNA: TGCGCCAGCAGCCTAACCCGAAGGGAAAAACTGTTTTTT.